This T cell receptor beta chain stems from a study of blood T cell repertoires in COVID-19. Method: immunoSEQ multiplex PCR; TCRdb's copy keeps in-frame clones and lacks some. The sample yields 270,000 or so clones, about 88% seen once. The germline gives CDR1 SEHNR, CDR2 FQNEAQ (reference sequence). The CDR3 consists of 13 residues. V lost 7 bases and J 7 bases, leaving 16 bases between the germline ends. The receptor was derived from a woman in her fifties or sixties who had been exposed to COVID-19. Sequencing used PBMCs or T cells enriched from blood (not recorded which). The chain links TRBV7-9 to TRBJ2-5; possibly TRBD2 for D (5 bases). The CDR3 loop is CASTPGWDGTQYF. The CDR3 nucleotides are TGTGCCAGCACACCGGGGTGGGATGGGACCCAGTACTTC.